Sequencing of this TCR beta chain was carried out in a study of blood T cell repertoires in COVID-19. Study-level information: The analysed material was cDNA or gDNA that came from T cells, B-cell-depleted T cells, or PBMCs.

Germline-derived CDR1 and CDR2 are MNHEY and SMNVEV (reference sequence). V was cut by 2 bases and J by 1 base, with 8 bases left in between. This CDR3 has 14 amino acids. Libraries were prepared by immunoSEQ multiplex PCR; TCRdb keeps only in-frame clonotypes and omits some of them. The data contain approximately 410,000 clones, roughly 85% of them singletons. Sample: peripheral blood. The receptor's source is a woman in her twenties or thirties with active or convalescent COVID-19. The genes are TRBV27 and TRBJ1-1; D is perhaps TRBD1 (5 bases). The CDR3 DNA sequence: TGTGCCAGCAGTTTAAGAGGACAGAACACTGAAGCTTTCTTT. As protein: CASSLRGQNTEAFF.